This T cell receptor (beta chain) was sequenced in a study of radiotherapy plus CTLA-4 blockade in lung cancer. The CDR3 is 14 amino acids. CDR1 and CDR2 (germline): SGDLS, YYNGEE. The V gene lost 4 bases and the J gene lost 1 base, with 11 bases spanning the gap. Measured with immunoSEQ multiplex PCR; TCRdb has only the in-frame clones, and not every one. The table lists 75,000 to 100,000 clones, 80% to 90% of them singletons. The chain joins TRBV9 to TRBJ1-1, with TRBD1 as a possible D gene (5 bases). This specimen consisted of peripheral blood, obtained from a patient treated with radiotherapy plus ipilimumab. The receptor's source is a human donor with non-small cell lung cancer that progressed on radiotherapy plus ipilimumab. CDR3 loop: CASSPDGQNTEAFF. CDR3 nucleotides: TGTGCCAGCAGCCCAGACGGACAGAACACTGAAGCTTTCTTT.